The present T cell receptor beta chain was sequenced within a study of technical replicates of blood from a handful of donors (dated by TCRdb to between 2016 and 2019). Library preparation employed the immunoSEQ multiplex PCR assay. The clones in this table, taken by TCRdb from immuneACCESS, are in-frame only. Not every clone is retained; where verified, under half of the shortfall comes from an unresolved V gene, and the cause of the rest is unknown. The sample table contains about 68,000 clones; only one count was recorded for about 97% of them. The ten largest clones add up to about 0.26% of the sample. Notes on this clone: No cognate antigen has been identified for it. Per-nucleotide qualities are absent, and no much larger clonotype sits a single base away.

V and J lose 1 base and 4 bases, and a span of 12 bases separates them. The CDR3, cysteine through phenylalanine, is 15 amino acids long. Of the read, only the CDR3 DNA is kept; its 45 bases are in frame from base 1. For CDR1 and CDR2, the germline V gene lists SGHRS and YFSETQ. The chain uses TRBV5-1 and TRBJ2-1; the D region possibly corresponds to TRBD2 (7 bases align). Sequenced material: T cells isolated from PBMCs. This TCR derives from a human donor in good health. The CDR3 loop reads CASSLISGTYNEQFF. DNA sequence: TGCGCCAGCAGCTTGATCAGCGGGACATACAATGAGCAGTTCTTC.